The 29 T cell receptor beta chains listed next were all sequenced from one sample in a study of blood T cell repertoires in COVID-19. The method was immunoSEQ multiplex PCR; TCRdb's version includes in-frame clones alone and lacks a portion of them. This table has a few hundred thousand clones, roughly 86% appearing once. Specimen: peripheral blood. The receptors originated from a woman in her forties or fifties who had recovered from COVID-19.

V and J are TRBV28 and TRBJ1-4, with D possibly being TRBD1 (6 bases). The germline CDR1 and CDR2 sequences are MDHEN and SYDVKM. Trimming left V 2 bases short and J 8 bases short, with 15 bases between. The CDR3 sequence is 15 residues long. The CDR3 DNA is TGTGCCAGCAGTTTAGCGGGGGCCGGAGGGGAAAAACTGTTTTTT. Amino acid sequence: CASSLAGAGGEKLFF.

The chain employs TRBV4-3 and TRBJ2-1, with TRBD2 as a possible D gene (5 bases). CDR3 length: 14 amino acids. V was pared by 0 bases and J by 7 bases, with 10 bases between. Germline-derived CDR1 and CDR2 are LGHNA and YSLEER. This chain's CDR3 is CASSQEGVSNEQFF. CDR3 nucleotides: TGCGCCAGCAGCCAAGAGGGAGTGTCGAATGAGCAGTTCTTC.

This chain joins TRBV28 and TRBJ2-3, with 9 bases matching TRBD2. The germline CDR1 and CDR2 sequences are MDHEN and SYDVKM. This CDR3 has 16 amino acids. The trim removed 5 bases at V and 4 bases at J, leaving 10 bases unmatched. Written as DNA, the CDR3 is TGTGCCAGCAGTGCCCCGGGACTAGCTACATCAGATACGCAGTATTTT. It encodes CASSAPGLATSDTQYF.

This chain links TRBV2 with TRBJ1-6; no definite D call. Germline lookup yields CDR1 SNHLY and CDR2 FYNNEI. The CDR3 length is 16 residues. V lost 7 bases and J lost 0, with 13 bases in between. The CDR3 sequence is CASTVQSLSYNSPLHF. The CDR3 DNA reads as TGTGCCAGCACGGTACAGTCACTCTCCTATAATTCACCCCTCCACTTT.

With regard to this clone: This CDR3 is also generated by other DNA sequences in the sample. This chain uses TRBV12-3 or TRBV12-4 with TRBJ1-2, with D perhaps TRBD1 (5 bases). V gave up 4 bases and J gave up 5 bases, with 5 bases separating them. This CDR3 has 11 amino acids. The CDR3 reads CASSSGYGYTF. The CDR3 coding sequence is TGTGCCAGCAGTTCAGGGTATGGCTACACCTTC.

The sample holds one count of this clone. This rearrangement joins TRBV27 to TRBJ2-1; 8 bases are shared with TRBD1. This CDR3 has 14 amino acids. The V gene's germline CDR1 is MNHEY and CDR2 SMNVEV (reference sequence). Trimming cost V 7 bases and J 5 bases; bases outside gene matches: 7. The CDR3, as DNA: TGTGCCAGCATGAGACAGGGGCAAAACAATGAGCAGTTCTTC. This encodes CASMRQGQNNEQFF.

The rearrangement joins TRBV2 to TRBJ1-1, with unresolved D. Germline V lookup: CDR1 SNHLY, CDR2 FYNNEI. Deletions cut 6 bases from V and 8 bases from J, with 13 bases between. The CDR3 runs to 12 residues. In DNA form, the CDR3 reads TGTGCCAGCAGGGAGAGGACGGGGGAAGCTTTCTTT. The encoded protein is CASRERTGEAFF. Filled out from reference TRBV2 and TRBJ1-1, the complete variable domain reads EPEVTQTPSHQVTQMGQEVILRCVPISNHLYFYWYRQILGQKVEFLVSFYNNEISEKSEIFDDQFSVERPDGSNFTLKIRSTKLEDSAMYFCASRERTGEAFFGQGTRLTVV.

The chain employs TRBV5-6 and TRBJ2-5; D is ambiguous. Germline V gives CDR1 SGHDT, CDR2 YYEEEE. The CDR3 has 13 residues. The V gene lost 2 bases and the J gene lost 2 bases, with 7 bases spanning the gap. The CDR3 nucleotides read TGTGCCAGCAGCTTCTCAGTACAAGAGACCCAGTACTTC. The encoded protein is CASSFSVQETQYF.

V usage is TRBV28 and J usage is TRBJ2-7, with 8 bases fitting TRBD1. The CDR3 contains 12 residues. Losses at the gene ends were 6 bases for V and 7 bases for J; bases not matched to a gene: 5. Germline V gene data show CDR1 as MDHEN and CDR2 as SYDVKM. CDR3 amino acids: CASSATGVEQYF. The DNA of the CDR3 is TGTGCCAGCAGCGCGACAGGGGTTGAGCAGTACTTC.

The V and J genes are TRBV4-3 and TRBJ2-1; 9 nucleotides line up with TRBD2. Trimming took 3 bases from V and 0 from J; bases not matched to a gene: 6. Germline V gives CDR1 LGHNA, CDR2 YSLEER. The CDR3 runs to 17 residues. The CDR3 loop is CASSQETSGLSYNEQFF. The CDR3 region has the DNA TGCGCCAGCAGCCAGGAGACTAGCGGACTCTCCTACAATGAGCAGTTCTTC.

V and J are TRBV6-2 or TRBV6-3 and TRBJ1-5, with TRBD1 as a possible D gene (5 bases). Germline V CDR1 and CDR2: MNHEY, SVGEGT. Between the trimmed V and J ends, which lost 2 bases and 2 bases, there was a span of 13 bases. This CDR3 is 16 amino acids long. In DNA form, the CDR3 reads TGTGCCAGCAGTTACCCCCGCGGGGGTGGCAATCAGCCCCAGCATTTT. It encodes CASSYPRGGGNQPQHF.

The V gene is TRBV3-1 (or the pseudogene TRBV3-2), the J gene TRBJ1-1, with no clear D. Trimming took 4 bases from V and 1 from J, leaving 10 bases between them. Germline lookup yields CDR1 LGHDT and CDR2 YNNKEL (reference sequence). The CDR3 is made up of 14 amino acids. The CDR3, as DNA: TGTGCCAGCAGCCTAAACGCGGGGAACACTGAAGCTTTCTTT. The encoded protein is CASSLNAGNTEAFF.

J is TRBJ1-4 and V is TRBV6-5, with a weak D call TRBD1 (5 bases). Germline values: CDR1 MNHEY, CDR2 SVGAGI. Trimming pared 8 bases from V and 3 bases from J, leaving 13 bases between. This CDR3 region has 14 residues. The CDR3 sequence is CASGLRAANEKLFF. The CDR3 DNA is TGTGCCAGCGGTCTCAGGGCAGCTAATGAAAAACTGTTTTTT.

The V and J genes are TRBV4-3 and TRBJ1-2, with 7 bases lining up with TRBD1. This CDR3 region has 17 residues. Germline V gene sequence: CDR1 LGHNA, CDR2 YSLEER. V trimming: 3 bases; J trimming: 6 bases; junction bases outside the gene matches: 16. CDR3 residues: CASSQFYTTGWGNGYTF. The CDR3 DNA reads as TGCGCCAGCAGCCAGTTTTATACGACAGGGTGGGGGAATGGCTACACCTTC.

This clone appeared a few times. The chain couples TRBV9 to TRBJ1-2; the match to TRBD1 covers 8 bases. The CDR3 contains 14 residues. Per the germline V gene, CDR1 is SGDLS and CDR2 is YYNGEE. Germline trimming cut 0 bases from V and 2 bases from J; bases unmatched to any gene: 0. CDR3 sequence (DNA): TGTGCCAGCAGCGTAGGGACAGGGAACTATGGCTACACCTTC. Translated, it gives CASSVGTGNYGYTF.

The chain has TRBV28 and TRBJ2-7; a weak D match, TRBD2 (5 bases). V was trimmed by 1 base and J by 3 bases, leaving 37 bases between them. The CDR3 has 23 amino acids. Looked up from germline, CDR1 is MDHEN and CDR2 is SYDVKM. For the CDR3, the DNA is TGTGCCAGCAGTTTATTCCTAGCTTTTGGGTCCCTCTTCCCCCCCGAGGTTGACTACGAGCAGTACTTC. It encodes CASSLFLAFGSLFPPEVDYEQYF.

This chain uses TRBV9 with TRBJ1-1; no firm D call. There are 15 residues in the CDR3. V lost 4 bases and J 0 bases, leaving 13 bases between the germline ends. The germline CDR1 and CDR2 sequences are SGDLS and YYNGEE. The CDR3 DNA is TGTGCCAGCAGCCCCCTACCTCATATGAACACTGAAGCTTTCTTT. Its translation is CASSPLPHMNTEAFF.

The chain is built from TRBV28 and TRBJ1-4; D unclear. Trimming removed 3 bases at V and 3 bases at J, with 17 bases between. Germline values: CDR1 MDHEN, CDR2 SYDVKM. The CDR3 has 17 residues. The CDR3 DNA follows: TGTGCCAGCAGTTTGGTGGTCGGTTCCGGGTCTAATGAAAAACTGTTTTTT. It yields the protein CASSLVVGSGSNEKLFF.

This clone was seen ten or more times. The chain links TRBV5-4 to TRBJ2-5, with 10 bases fitting TRBD1. Germline V gene lookup returns CDR1 SGHNT and CDR2 YYREEE (reference sequence). V lost 5 bases to trimming and J lost 5 bases; unmatched junction nucleotides: 12. This CDR3 spans 16 amino acids. The CDR3 bases are TGTGCCAGCAGACGGGACAGGGGCCGTGGGGAGGAGACCCAGTACTTC. It encodes CASRRDRGRGEETQYF. The whole variable domain, filled in from reference TRBV5-4 and TRBJ2-5, reads ETGVTQSPTHLIKTRGQQVTLRCSSQSGHNTVSWYQQALGQGPQFIFQYYREEENGRGNFPPRFSGLQFPNYSSELNVNALELDDSALYLCASRRDRGRGEETQYFGPGTRLLVL.

This clone was counted between two and nine times. The rearrangement links TRBV28 to TRBJ2-2; 8 bases agree with TRBD1. The CDR3 totals 17 residues. Per germline, CDR1 MDHEN and CDR2 SYDVKM. Trimming cost V 3 bases and J 0 bases; bases outside gene matches: 6. The CDR3, as DNA: TGTGCCAGCAGTTTCCTCGGGACAGGAGCGAACACCGGGGAGCTGTTTTTT. As protein: CASSFLGTGANTGELFF.

The chain uses TRBV7-9 and TRBJ1-1, with D hard to call. Between the trimmed V and J ends, which lost 2 bases and 1 base, there was a span of 20 bases. The CDR3 has 18 residues. CDR1 and CDR2 from the germline V gene are SEHNR and FQNEAQ (reference sequence). The CDR3 here is CASSLTGGGVRGNTEAFF. CDR3 nucleotides: TGTGCCAGCAGCTTAACTGGTGGTGGGGTTCGGGGGAACACTGAAGCTTTCTTT.

The chain couples TRBV19 to TRBJ2-1; tentative D call: TRBD2 (5 bases). V dropped 3 bases and J dropped 15 bases, with 15 bases sitting between them. CDR3 length equals 12 residues. In germline, CDR1 is LNHDA, CDR2 SQIVND (reference sequence). CDR3 residues: CASSMDRERPFF. As DNA, the CDR3 is TGTGCCAGTAGTATGGACCGGGAACGGCCGTTCTTC.

The chain carries TRBV4-3 and TRBJ2-4; tentatively, D is TRBD2 (5 bases). CDR1 is LGHNA, CDR2 YSLEER, per germline. CDR3 length: 15 amino acids. Deletions cut 1 base from V and 2 bases from J, with 9 bases between. The CDR3 spells CASSQGVGTKNIQYF. For the CDR3, the DNA is TGCGCCAGCAGCCAAGGGGTCGGGACCAAAAACATTCAGTACTTC.

V is TRBV29-1 and J is TRBJ1-2; 9 nucleotides line up with TRBD1. Per the germline V gene, CDR1 is SQVTM and CDR2 is ANQGSEA. The J segment lost 2 bases and the V segment lost 4 bases, leaving 11 bases of the junction unmatched. The CDR3 runs to 16 residues. The CDR3 sequence: CSVGLPRTGVNYGYTF. The CDR3 bases are TGCAGCGTTGGGCTGCCGAGGACAGGGGTAAACTATGGCTACACCTTC.

The chain has TRBV5-1 and TRBJ2-1, with TRBD2 matching over 9 bases. Losses at the gene ends were 4 bases for V and 0 bases for J; bases not matched to a gene: 8. CDR3 length equals 17 residues. Germline V CDR1 and CDR2: SGHRS, YFSETQ. In DNA, the CDR3 is TGCGCCAGCAGCCGAAGCGGGGGGCCAAGCTCCTACAATGAGCAGTTCTTC. Residues: CASSRSGGPSSYNEQFF.

The chain carries TRBV5-8 and TRBJ2-7; 12 bases map to TRBD2. V lost 4 bases, J lost 3 bases, and 2 bases stayed unmatched. The CDR3 has 14 residues. Looked up from germline, CDR1 is SGHTS and CDR2 is YDEGEE. CDR3 nucleotides: TGTGCCAGCAGCAAGACTAGCGGGGGCTACGAGCAGTACTTC. Encoded protein: CASSKTSGGYEQYF.

The chain combines TRBV30 with TRBJ1-2, with 8 bases identical to TRBD1. Trimming took 2 bases from V and 13 from J; bases not matched to a gene: 15. CDR3 size: 14 residues. The germline V gene encodes CDR1 GTSNPN and CDR2 SVGIG (reference sequence). The CDR3 region is CAWSLNQIRGRVTF. DNA for the CDR3: TGTGCCTGGAGTCTGAACCAAATCAGGGGGCGAGTCACCTTC.

The gene calls are TRBV4-3 and TRBJ1-2, with D perhaps matching TRBD1 (5 bases). Per the germline V gene, CDR1 is LGHNA and CDR2 is YSLEER. This CDR3 is 15 amino acids long. V was pared by 4 bases and J by 4 bases, with 16 bases between. The CDR3, as DNA: TGCGCCAGCAGCCCCTCGGAAGGGGAAGGCTATGGCTACACCTTC. It codes for CASSPSEGEGYGYTF.

J is TRBJ1-4 and V is TRBV5-6; 8 nucleotides match TRBD1. Germline CDR1 reads SGHDT; CDR2 reads YYEEEE. J gave up 7 bases and V 2 bases, and 7 bases lay outside the gene matches. The CDR3 runs 15 residues. CDR3 bases: TGTGCCAGCAGCTTTCGACAGGGGCTTATTGAAAAACTGTTTTTT. This translates into CASSFRQGLIEKLFF.